The 32 T cell receptor beta chains below come from one sample, sequenced in a study of blood T cell repertoires in COVID-19. Sequencing was performed with immunoSEQ multiplex PCR; in TCRdb, only in-frame clones are kept and a portion is missing. The data contain around 250,000 clones, roughly 85% of them singletons. Sample: PBMCs or T cells enriched from blood (not recorded which). All receptors come from a woman aged 45-59 years who had recovered from COVID-19.

The V call is TRBV5-5, the J call TRBJ2-1; tentative D call: TRBD1 (5 bases). The V end lost 0 bases, the J end lost 4 bases, and 11 bases lay between the germline ends. This CDR3 has 15 amino acids. The germline gives CDR1 SGHKS, CDR2 YYEKEE (reference sequence). The CDR3 region has the DNA TGTGCCAGCAGCTTGGGCAGGACAACTTACAATGAGCAGTTCTTC. Amino acid sequence: CASSLGRTTYNEQFF.

This clone was found once. The chain employs TRBV11-3 and TRBJ2-3; TRBD2 might be the D (5 bases). V was trimmed by 5 bases and J by 4 bases, leaving 10 bases between them. Germline CDR1 is SGHNT and CDR2 is YENEEA. The CDR3 length is 13 residues. CDR3 sequence: CASSRSGADTQYF. Here the CDR3 DNA reads TGTGCCAGCAGCCGCAGCGGAGCAGATACGCAGTATTTT.

The chain uses TRBV10-3 and TRBJ2-1; 9 bases fit TRBD1. J gave up 6 bases and V 6 bases, and 6 bases lay outside the gene matches. Germline V gene sequence: CDR1 ENHRY, CDR2 SYGVKD. The length of the CDR3 is 14 residues. CDR3 coding DNA: TGTGCCATCAGGGCTGACAGGGGGGGCAATGAGCAGTTCTTC. Protein: CAIRADRGGNEQFF.

The gene calls are TRBV28 and TRBJ2-7; 13 bases line up with TRBD2. The ends lost 4 bases at V and 5 bases at J; junction bases unmatched: 5. CDR3 length: 15 amino acids. Germline-derived CDR1 and CDR2 are MDHEN and SYDVKM. CDR3: CASSWTSGRVDEQYF. The CDR3 coding sequence is TGTGCCAGCAGTTGGACTAGCGGGAGAGTCGACGAGCAGTACTTC.

The chain links TRBV2 to TRBJ2-1, with 9 bases identical to TRBD1. The germline V gene has CDR1 SNHLY and CDR2 FYNNEI. The CDR3 sequence is 15 residues long. The V segment lost 4 bases and the J segment 5 bases; nucleotides outside the gene matches: 6. CDR3 protein: CASSVEQGADNEQFF. In DNA form, the CDR3 reads TGTGCCAGCAGTGTCGAACAGGGGGCCGACAATGAGCAGTTCTTC.

This chain links TRBV7-9 with TRBJ2-7, with TRBD2 matching over 8 bases. The CDR3 length is 14 residues. From germline, CDR1 is SEHNR and CDR2 FQNEAQ (reference sequence). The V gene end was trimmed by 6 bases and the J gene end by 4 bases; junction bases not matched to a gene: 8. The CDR3 reads CASSPTSEAYEQYF. CDR3 coding DNA: TGTGCCAGCAGTCCGACTAGCGAGGCTTACGAGCAGTACTTC.

The gene calls are TRBV6-5 and TRBJ2-7, with a possible D match to TRBD1 (6 bases). CDR3 length: 14 amino acids. Germline V lookup: CDR1 MNHEY, CDR2 SVGAGI. V lost 7 bases and J 4 bases, leaving 17 bases between the germline ends. As DNA, the CDR3 is TGTGCCAGCACTCAGACAGGTTGGGTTTACGAGCAGTACTTC. This encodes CASTQTGWVYEQYF.

Remarks on this clone: Additional DNA sequences in this sample encode the identical CDR3. CDR3 amino acids: CASWTGGIQPQHF. CDR3 nucleotides: TGTGCCAGCTGGACAGGAGGAATTCAGCCCCAGCATTTT. V gene TRBV28 combines with J gene TRBJ1-5; 7 bases fit TRBD1. The ends lost 8 bases at V and 6 bases at J; junction bases unmatched: 7. The CDR3 contains 13 residues. Germline V gene data show CDR1 as MDHEN and CDR2 as SYDVKM.

This clone was seen just once. The chain employs TRBV18 and TRBJ1-2; D unresolved. Trimming took 0 bases from V and 0 from J, leaving 5 bases between them. Germline V gene data show CDR1 as KGHSH and CDR2 as LQKENI. The CDR3 loop spans 14 amino acids. This CDR3 is CASSPPRANYGYTF. The CDR3 coding sequence is TGTGCCAGCTCACCACCGCGGGCTAACTATGGCTACACCTTC.

The chain links TRBV7-9 to TRBJ2-7; 7 nucleotides match TRBD2. Germline V lookup: CDR1 SEHNR, CDR2 FQNEAQ (reference sequence). V lost 0 bases, J lost 9 bases, and 14 bases stayed unmatched. The CDR3 loop spans 16 amino acids. CDR3 nucleotides: TGTGCCAGCAGCTTAGCGCTACCTAGCGGAGGGATTGGGCAGTACTTC. It codes for CASSLALPSGGIGQYF.

The table lists this clone with a count of one. The genes are TRBV28 and TRBJ2-7; possible D gene TRBD1, 5 bases. Germline values: CDR1 MDHEN, CDR2 SYDVKM. The CDR3 loop spans 14 amino acids. Trimming took off 2 bases at V and 2 bases at J, with 10 bases between the two ends. CDR3 sequence: CASSLATAAYEQYF. CDR3 coding DNA: TGTGCCAGCAGTTTAGCGACAGCTGCCTACGAGCAGTACTTC.

This clone was seen a single time. The V and J genes are TRBV3-1 (or the pseudogene TRBV3-2) and TRBJ2-7, with 8 bases identical to TRBD2. The J segment lost 0 bases and the V segment lost 8 bases, leaving 15 bases of the junction unmatched. CDR3 length: 17 residues. Germline-derived CDR1 and CDR2 are LGHDT and YNNKEL (reference sequence). The CDR3 here is CASSLEVAGRGSYEQYF. Written as DNA, the CDR3 is TGTGCCAGCTCCTTGGAGGTAGCGGGGCGAGGCTCCTACGAGCAGTACTTC.

This chain uses TRBV11-3 with TRBJ2-2; 7 bases map to TRBD1. CDR3 length: 15 residues. V was pared by 3 bases and J by 2 bases, with 3 bases of the junction left unmatched. Germline V CDR1 and CDR2: SGHNT, YENEEA. The CDR3 reads CASSFQGGNTGELFF. CDR3 nucleotide sequence: TGTGCCAGCAGCTTTCAAGGGGGCAACACCGGGGAGCTGTTTTTT.

The rearrangement links TRBV11-1 to TRBJ2-5; TRBD2 is a possible D gene (6 bases). V was trimmed by 4 bases and J by 4 bases, leaving 10 bases between them. The V gene's germline CDR1 is SGHAT and CDR2 FQDESV (reference sequence). This CDR3 spans 13 amino acids. In DNA, the CDR3 is TGTGCCAGCAGCTGGGGGGAAGGAGAGACCCAGTACTTC. Translation gives CASSWGEGETQYF.

V usage is TRBV6-1 and J usage is TRBJ2-1; perhaps TRBD1 as D (5 bases). The CDR3 has 14 residues. The V and J ends lost 8 bases and 5 bases respectively, with 16 bases between them. Germline V gene data show CDR1 as MNHNS and CDR2 as SASEGT. This CDR3 is CASSGQGIDNEQFF. For the CDR3, the DNA is TGTGCCAGCTCCGGCCAGGGAATTGACAATGAGCAGTTCTTC.

The rearrangement joins TRBV5-1 to TRBJ1-2; 7 bases match TRBD1. V lost 0 bases to trimming and J lost 8 bases; unmatched junction nucleotides: 4. Germline lookup yields CDR1 SGHRS and CDR2 YFSETQ. This CDR3 is built from 13 residues. The CDR3 spells CASSLVGGKGYTF. The DNA of the CDR3 is TGCGCCAGCAGCTTGGTAGGGGGCAAGGGCTACACCTTC.

This clone was counted a single time. The rearrangement links TRBV19 to TRBJ1-4, with TRBD1 as a possible D gene (6 bases). Germline V lookup: CDR1 LNHDA, CDR2 SQIVND (reference sequence). V lost 7 bases to trimming and J lost 8 bases, with 14 bases between them. This CDR3 is 13 amino acids long. CDR3 DNA sequence: TGTGCCAGTAACAAACAGGGTAGCGAAAAACTGTTTTTT. Protein product: CASNKQGSEKLFF. The full variable domain, its missing parts supplied by reference TRBV19 and TRBJ1-4, is DGGITQSPKYLFRKEGQNVTLSCEQNLNHDAMYWYRQDPGQGLRLIYYSQIVNDFQKGDIAEGYSVSREKKESFPLTVTSAQKNPTAFYLCASNKQGSEKLFFGSGTQLSVL.

The V call is TRBV5-4, the J call TRBJ2-3; weak D call: TRBD1 (6 bases). V was cut by 9 bases and J by 1 base, with 9 bases left in between. CDR1 and CDR2 (germline): SGHNT, YYREEE (reference sequence). The CDR3 covers 12 residues. The CDR3 DNA is TGTGCCACCTCAGGGGGCACAGATACGCAGTATTTT. It codes for CATSGGTDTQYF.

The J gene is TRBJ2-3, the V gene TRBV9; 9 nucleotides match TRBD2. J lost 1 base, V lost 2 bases, and 2 bases had no gene match. Germline V gene data show CDR1 as SGDLS and CDR2 as YYNGEE. CDR3 size: 15 residues. The CDR3 loop reads CASSVSGRGTDTQYF. CDR3 nucleotide sequence: TGTGCCAGCAGCGTTAGCGGGAGAGGCACAGATACGCAGTATTTT.

The V call is TRBV3-1 (or the pseudogene TRBV3-2), the J call TRBJ2-2; 7 bases line up with TRBD2. V trimming: 4 bases; J trimming: 4 bases; junction bases outside the gene matches: 9. The germline gives CDR1 LGHDT, CDR2 YNNKEL (reference sequence). There are 16 residues in the CDR3. CDR3 sequence: CASSLRGLVSTGELFF. CDR3 coding DNA: TGTGCCAGCAGCCTACGTGGACTAGTCTCCACCGGGGAGCTGTTTTTT.

The chain is built from TRBV14 and TRBJ2-1, with 8 bases that match TRBD2. Unmatched junction bases numbered 16, after V lost 2 bases and J lost 7 bases. CDR3 length: 18 residues. Germline CDR1 is SGHDN and CDR2 is FVKESK. The CDR3 region has the DNA TGTGCCAGCAGCCAAAATGGTCCTGGGCGGGAGGATCATAATGAGCAGTTCTTC. Its translation is CASSQNGPGREDHNEQFF.

In its sample, this clone was seen once. The rearrangement joins TRBV19 to TRBJ1-1, with no clear D. This CDR3 is built from 13 residues. Deletions cut 4 bases from V and 6 bases from J, with 12 bases between. The germline V gene has CDR1 LNHDA and CDR2 SQIVND (reference sequence). In DNA form, the CDR3 reads TGTGCCAGTAGTAATTATCTAACGTCTGAAGCTTTCTTT. The encoded protein is CASSNYLTSEAFF.

The CDR3 nucleotides read TGTGCCAGTAGTATTTTCGGCCCAGGGGTTAATCAGCCCCAGCATTTT. Amino acids: CASSIFGPGVNQPQHF. V and J are TRBV19 and TRBJ1-5; tentatively, D is TRBD1 (6 bases). The CDR3 totals 16 residues. Trimming took 3 bases from V and 4 from J, leaving 16 bases between them. CDR1 and CDR2 (germline): LNHDA, SQIVND (reference sequence). Based on the CDR3 plus reference TRBV19 and TRBJ1-5, the full variable domain is DGGITQSPKYLFRKEGQNVTLSCEQNLNHDAMYWYRQDPGQGLRLIYYSQIVNDFQKGDIAEGYSVSREKKESFPLTVTSAQKNPTAFYLCASSIFGPGVNQPQHFGDGTRLSIL.

V gene TRBV3-1 (or the pseudogene TRBV3-2) combines with J gene TRBJ1-2; 7 positions agree with TRBD1. V trimming: 1 base; J trimming: 4 bases; junction bases outside the gene matches: 3. The CDR3 runs to 14 residues. Germline CDR1 and CDR2: LGHDT and YNNKEL (reference sequence). In DNA, the CDR3 is TGTGCCAGCAGCCAAGGAGACAGGGTCTATGGCTACACCTTC. Encoded protein: CASSQGDRVYGYTF.

This chain links TRBV11-2 with TRBJ1-1; D gene uncertain. Germline V gene data show CDR1 as SGHAT and CDR2 as FQNNGV. The CDR3 has 12 amino acids. Trimming stripped 5 bases from V and 5 bases from J, with 9 bases between. CDR3 sequence (DNA): TGTGCCAGCAGCCAACCGGGTACTGAAGCTTTCTTT. Translation: CASSQPGTEAFF.

The rearrangement uses TRBV21-1 and TRBJ2-7; the table's D gene call, TRBD2, was not cross checked with the DNA. TRBV21-1 corresponds to a pseudogene. The CDR3 has 11 residues. CDR3 in amino acids: CASPAGSEQYF. For the CDR3, the DNA is TGTGCCAGCCCTGCGGGCAGCGAGCAGTACTTC.

V and J are TRBV28 and TRBJ1-2; a possible D gene is TRBD1 (5 bases). V was clipped by 7 bases and J by 3 bases, with 18 bases between them. The CDR3 has 15 residues. Germline-derived CDR1 and CDR2 are MDHEN and SYDVKM. DNA for the CDR3: TGTGCCAGCATTCCATACCCTGGGGCGCACTATGGCTACACCTTC. Its translation: CASIPYPGAHYGYTF.

The rearrangement joins TRBV9 to TRBJ2-2; 13 nucleotides line up with TRBD2. Trimming took 0 bases from V and 5 from J; bases not matched to a gene: 1. The CDR3 contains 16 residues. Germline-derived CDR1 and CDR2 are SGDLS and YYNGEE. Written as DNA, the CDR3 is TGTGCCAGCAGCGTAGGACTAGCGGGAGGTACCGGGGAGCTGTTTTTT. Translated, it gives CASSVGLAGGTGELFF. Looking up the rest from reference TRBV9 and TRBJ2-2 gives the full variable domain: DSGVTQTPKHLITATGQRVTLRCSPRSGDLSVYWYQQSLDQGLQFLIQYYNGEERAKGNILERFSAQQFPDLHSELNLSSLELGDSALYFCASSVGLAGGTGELFFGEGSRLTVL.

The chain combines TRBV19 with TRBJ1-6; TRBD1 aligns across 12 bases. V shed 6 bases, J shed 7 bases, and the junction held 10 bases outside the gene matches. Germline CDR1 and CDR2: LNHDA and SQIVND (reference sequence). The CDR3 is 17 residues long. In DNA, the CDR3 is TGTGCCAGTAGGCCAACGGGGACAGGGGGCATCAATTCACCCCTCCACTTT. This translates into CASRPTGTGGINSPLHF.

This clone is a singleton in its sample. V gene TRBV19 combines with J gene TRBJ1-1, with D perhaps matching TRBD1 (6 bases). Trimming left V 6 bases short and J 0 bases short, with 17 bases between. The germline CDR1 and CDR2 sequences are LNHDA and SQIVND (reference sequence). The CDR3 spans 16 residues. CDR3: CASRNLGAALNTEAFF. The CDR3 region has the DNA TGTGCCAGTAGGAATTTGGGGGCTGCTCTGAACACTGAAGCTTTCTTT. Supplemented by reference TRBV19 and TRBJ1-1, the full variable domain reads DGGITQSPKYLFRKEGQNVTLSCEQNLNHDAMYWYRQDPGQGLRLIYYSQIVNDFQKGDIAEGYSVSREKKESFPLTVTSAQKNPTAFYLCASRNLGAALNTEAFFGQGTRLTVV.

Turning to this clone: Other DNA sequences in the sample encode the same CDR3. The chain combines TRBV7-9 with TRBJ2-1, with 13 bases aligning to TRBD2. J was trimmed by 6 bases and V by 5 bases; bases with no gene match: 4. There are 15 residues in the CDR3. The germline V gene has CDR1 SEHNR and CDR2 FQNEAQ (reference sequence). Here the CDR3 reads CASSQRTSGSNEQFF. The CDR3 nucleotides are TGTGCCAGCAGCCAAAGGACTAGCGGGAGCAATGAGCAGTTCTTC. Full variable domain (missing parts from reference TRBV7-9 and TRBJ2-1): DTGVSQNPRHKITKRGQNVTFRCDPISEHNRLYWYRQTLGQGPEFLTYFQNEAQLEKSRLLSDRFSAERPKGSFSTLEIQRTEQGDSAMYLCASSQRTSGSNEQFFGPGTRLTVL.

Comment on this clone: Germline is not matched at one junction end, which may reflect a read error. This sequence joins TRBV4-2 and TRBJ2-7; 7 nucleotides line up with TRBD1. The CDR3 spans 14 residues. Germline V gene sequence: CDR1 LGHNA, CDR2 YNFKEQ. In nucleotides, the CDR3 is TGTGCCAGCGGCCAGGGGACAGATCTTTACGAGCAGTACTTC. Translating it yields CASGQGTDLYEQYF.